What follows describes a single T cell receptor beta chain. Its cognate antigen is unknown. Relapses following autologous stem cell transplantation were seen in all patients, with brentuximab vedotin exposure varying. Magnetic depletion of unwanted cells isolated CD4+ T cells from thawed PBMCs. These data originate in a study of PD-1 blockade in classical Hodgkin lymphoma. Looking at the study overall: It was nivolumab at 3 mg/kg, given intravenously every 2 weeks, that patients received. General observations from the study: Reports indicated that newly diagnosed patients had lower baseline TCR diversity than healthy donors did. The repertoire differences lack a defined cause, possibly disease activity or prior therapy. CD4+ but not CD8+ TCR diversity rose significantly by C4D1.

TCRdb's copy holds only in-frame clones and misses some; the assay was immunoSEQ multiplex PCR. The sample records about 9,000 clones, roughly 84% being singletons. The sample consisted of CD4+ T cells from blood, taken at baseline. The clonotype was recovered from a human donor with classical Hodgkin lymphoma.

The CDR3 DNA follows: TGTGCCAGCGAAATACACCCGGGGGGGGGCGATGGCTACACCTTC. Translating gives CASEIHPGGGDGYTF. The V and J genes are TRBV5-5 and TRBJ1-2; D might be TRBD1 (6 bases). CDR1 SGHKS and CDR2 YYEKEE come from the germline V gene (reference sequence). This CDR3 region has 15 residues. The ends were cut back, 7 bases at V and 6 bases at J, with 22 bases in the middle.